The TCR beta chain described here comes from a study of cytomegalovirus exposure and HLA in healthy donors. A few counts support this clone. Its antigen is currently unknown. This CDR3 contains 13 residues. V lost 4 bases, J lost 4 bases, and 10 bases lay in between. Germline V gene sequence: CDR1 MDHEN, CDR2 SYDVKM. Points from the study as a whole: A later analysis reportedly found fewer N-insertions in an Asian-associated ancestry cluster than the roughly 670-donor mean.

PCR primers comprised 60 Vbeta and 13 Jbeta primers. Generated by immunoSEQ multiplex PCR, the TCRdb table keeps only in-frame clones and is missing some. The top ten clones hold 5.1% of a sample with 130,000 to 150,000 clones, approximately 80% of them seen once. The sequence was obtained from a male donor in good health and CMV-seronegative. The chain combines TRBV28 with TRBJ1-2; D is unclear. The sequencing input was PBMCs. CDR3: CASSSRRSYGYTF. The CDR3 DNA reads TGTGCCAGCAGTTCTCGGCGGAGCTATGGCTACACCTTC.